The 17 T cell receptor beta chains given below trace back to one sample, sequenced in a study of vaccination and CD4 T cells after COVID-19. The assay that was used to sequence DNA from cultured CD4+ T cells was the Oncomine TCR Beta short-read assay. It was cultured CD4+ T cells from which genomic DNA was extracted. Each CDR3 protein gets one entry after TCRdb re-called the PCR reads with MiXCR. Of some 9,200 distinct CDR3 sequences listed, approximately 44% are singletons. These receptors have no identified antigens. Sample treatment: roughly nine-day PBMC culture with coronavirus spike peptide pools or control peptides (ViraFEST assay). Gathering of the CD4+ T cells, from the unexposed donor, took place before the COVID-19 pandemic (2011-2018). The sequenced material came from CD4+ T cells from blood, cultured in vitro. The receptors were gathered from a human donor in good health.

The chain employs TRBV7-3 and TRBJ2-3; 7 positions agree with TRBD2. V lost 1 base to trimming and J lost 3 bases; unmatched junction nucleotides: 4. Germline loops: CDR1 SGHTA, CDR2 FQGTGA. The CDR3 is made up of 15 amino acids. In nucleotides, the CDR3 is TGTGCCAGCAGCTTAATCGGGGGAGGGACAGATACGCAGTATTTT. Translating gives CASSLIGGGTDTQYF.

This clonotype occurred a few times. CDR3 region: CAISDGTKYEQYF. The CDR3 DNA is TGTGCCATCAGCGATGGGACCAAATACGAGCAGTACTTC. The chain combines TRBV10-3 with TRBJ2-7; D is possibly TRBD1 or TRBD2 (5 bases each). The CDR3 is 13 amino acids. Germline lookup yields CDR1 ENHRY and CDR2 SYGVKD. Deletions cut 6 bases from V and 4 bases from J, with 13 bases between.

This clonotype was found once. CDR3 DNA sequence: TGCAGTGCTAGGAGCCGGACGGGCTCCTACAATGAGCAGTTCTTC. This sequence encodes CSARSRTGSYNEQFF. The chain uses TRBV20-1 and TRBJ2-1, with D unclear. The germline V gene has CDR1 DFQATT and CDR2 SNEGSKA (reference sequence). V dropped 3 bases and J dropped 0 bases, with 12 bases sitting between them. This CDR3 has 15 amino acids.

This chain joins TRBV19 and TRBJ2-5; 9 bases are a match to TRBD2. CDR3 length: 15 amino acids. From germline, CDR1 is LNHDA and CDR2 SQIVND (reference sequence). V was pared by 5 bases and J by 4 bases, with 8 bases of the junction left unmatched. In DNA, the CDR3 is TGTGCCAGTAGTTTGGGACTAGCTGGCTCAGAGACCCAGTACTTC. Translation: CASSLGLAGSETQYF.

This chain links TRBV28 with TRBJ2-7, with D perhaps matching TRBD1 (6 bases). Germline V CDR1 and CDR2: MDHEN, SYDVKM. This CDR3 is built from 16 residues. Trimming pared 2 bases from V and 6 bases from J, leaving 20 bases between. Here the CDR3 DNA reads TGTGCCAGCAGTTTAGGGTGGGGGACATTGGGCTCCGAGCAGTACTTC. This gives the protein CASSLGWGTLGSEQYF.

The V and J genes are TRBV20-1 and TRBJ2-5; D is uncertain. V was shortened by 5 bases and J by 2 bases, with 15 bases between the two germline ends. There are 14 residues in the CDR3. In germline, CDR1 is DFQATT, CDR2 SNEGSKA (reference sequence). The CDR3: CSADRLPDQETQYF. Here the CDR3 DNA reads TGCAGTGCTGACCGCTTGCCGGATCAAGAGACCCAGTACTTC.

This clonotype was seen a few times. The chain combines TRBV6-2 or TRBV6-3 with TRBJ1-5; no clear D gene. With 8 bases removed from V and 2 bases from J, the gap between germline ends came to 16 bases. This CDR3 comprises 15 residues. Germline CDR1 MNHEY, CDR2 SVGEGT. CDR3: CASGSTDVRNQPQHF. CDR3 in DNA: TGTGCCAGCGGATCGACGGACGTTCGCAATCAGCCCCAGCATTTT.

The CDR3 DNA reads TGTGCCAGCAGCCCGACTGGACCTAATGAGCAGTTCTTC. This translates into CASSPTGPNEQFF. The chain combines TRBV7-9 with TRBJ2-1; the D is unclear. Germline values: CDR1 SEHNR, CDR2 FQNEAQ (reference sequence). Trimming took off 5 bases at V and 7 bases at J, with 12 bases between the two ends. The CDR3 totals 13 residues.

This clonotype appeared a few times. The rearrangement joins TRBV20-1 to TRBJ2-1; a weak D match, TRBD1 (6 bases). Germline CDR1 DFQATT, CDR2 SNEGSKA (reference sequence). V was trimmed by 7 bases and J by 5 bases, leaving 15 bases between them. The CDR3 has 13 amino acids. The CDR3 spells CSVGSGADNEQFF. The CDR3 DNA is TGCAGTGTAGGGTCAGGGGCAGACAATGAGCAGTTCTTC.

The V and J genes are TRBV6-5 and TRBJ1-1; D not certain. The CDR3 extends over 14 amino acids. V dropped 2 bases and J dropped 1 base, with 8 bases sitting between them. The V gene's germline CDR1 is MNHEY and CDR2 SVGAGI. CDR3 in amino acids: CASSYTAGNTEAFF. The CDR3 region has the DNA TGTGCCAGCAGTTACACGGCGGGGAACACTGAAGCTTTCTTT.

V and J are TRBV20-1 and TRBJ2-3; 10 bases line up with TRBD2. CDR3 size: 14 residues. Germline CDR1 reads DFQATT; CDR2 reads SNEGSKA (reference sequence). J lost 2 bases, V lost 5 bases, and 4 bases had no gene match. CDR3 sequence reads: CSALAGGATDTQYF. CDR3 coding DNA: TGCAGTGCTTTAGCGGGAGGCGCCACAGATACGCAGTATTTT.

V gene TRBV14 combines with J gene TRBJ2-5, with TRBD2 matching 7 bases. V gave up 1 base and J gave up 5 bases; unmatched junction bases: 10. There are 16 residues in the CDR3. Germline V gives CDR1 SGHDN, CDR2 FVKESK. The CDR3 nucleotides read TGTGCCAGCAGCCAAGGAGGTGGCGGGAGTGGTGAGACCCAGTACTTC. It specifies CASSQGGGGSGETQYF.

The J gene is TRBJ2-5, the V gene TRBV7-9; 7 nucleotides line up with TRBD1. Per germline, CDR1 SEHNR and CDR2 FQNEAQ (reference sequence). V gave up 5 bases and J gave up 7 bases; unmatched junction bases: 13. The CDR3 is made up of 15 amino acids. This CDR3 reads CASSVGTVRLGTQYF. The CDR3 DNA follows: TGTGCCAGCAGCGTAGGGACAGTCCGGTTGGGGACCCAGTACTTC. The whole variable domain, remainder taken from reference TRBV7-9 and TRBJ2-5, is DTGVSQNPRHKITKRGQNVTFRCDPISEHNRLYWYRQTLGQGPEFLTYFQNEAQLEKSRLLSDRFSAERPKGSFSTLEIQRTEQGDSAMYLCASSVGTVRLGTQYFGPGTRLLVL.

The J gene is TRBJ2-6, the V gene TRBV7-3; D is perhaps TRBD2 (5 bases). Germline V lookup: CDR1 SGHTA, CDR2 FQGTGA. V was trimmed by 5 bases and J by 4 bases, leaving 15 bases between them. The CDR3 spans 16 residues. CDR3 loop: CASSPGIGVGANVLTF. The DNA of the CDR3 is TGTGCCAGCAGCCCTGGGATCGGGGTAGGGGCCAACGTCCTGACTTTC.

The chain joins TRBV20-1 to TRBJ1-5; D remains ambiguous. V dropped 3 bases and J dropped 6 bases, with 9 bases sitting between them. The CDR3 covers 12 residues. CDR1 is DFQATT, CDR2 SNEGSKA, per germline (reference sequence). The CDR3 reads CSASRMGQPQHF. The CDR3 region has the DNA TGCAGTGCTAGCCGTATGGGTCAGCCCCAGCATTTT.

The chain joins TRBV28 to TRBJ2-1, with D hard to call. There are 16 residues in the CDR3. The V and J ends lost 5 bases and 0 bases respectively, with 14 bases between them. The germline gives CDR1 MDHEN, CDR2 SYDVKM. In DNA form, the CDR3 reads TGTGCCAGCAGTACGCCTTCGGGTGGCTCCTACAATGAGCAGTTCTTC. This gives the protein CASSTPSGGSYNEQFF.

The chain carries TRBV16 and TRBJ1-2; 8 bases fit TRBD1. The germline CDR1 and CDR2 sequences are KGHSY and FQNENV. CDR3 length equals 13 residues. J was trimmed by 4 bases and V by 8 bases; bases with no gene match: 6. The CDR3 DNA is TGTGCCAGCGCGACAGGGGCAGGCTATGGCTACACCTTC. Protein product: CASATGAGYGYTF.